These 10 T cell receptor beta chains originate from one sample sequenced in a study of cytomegalovirus exposure and HLA in healthy donors. A multiplex PCR was run with 60 Vbeta primers and 13 Jbeta primers. Data came from immunoSEQ multiplex PCR; TCRdb stores just in-frame clones and leaves some out. The sample lists roughly 180,000 clones, roughly 80% occurring once. The source material was PBMCs. These receptors were taken from a man aged 40-50 years in good health and CMV-seronegative.

The CDR3: CASSKGHRPTDYEQYF. The CDR3 region has the DNA TGTGCCAGCAGCAAAGGGCACAGGCCAACCGATTACGAGCAGTACTTC. This chain uses TRBV21-1 with TRBJ2-7; the table assigns TRBD1, which was not confirmed against the DNA. TRBV21-1 is a pseudogene locus. The CDR3 length is 16 residues.

This chain connects TRBV7-9 to TRBJ2-3, with 9 bases matching TRBD1. The germline V gene has CDR1 SEHNR and CDR2 FQNEAQ (reference sequence). The CDR3 runs 16 residues. With V trimmed by 5 bases and J by 2 bases, 8 bases remained unmatched. The CDR3 DNA is TGTGCCAGCAGCCCAGGGACAGGGCAACTCACAGATACGCAGTATTTT. Protein sequence: CASSPGTGQLTDTQYF.

The chain carries TRBV5-5 and TRBJ2-7; D remains unclear. The germline V gene has CDR1 SGHKS and CDR2 YYEKEE (reference sequence). Trimming took off 5 bases at V and 6 bases at J, with 21 bases between the two ends. The CDR3 is made up of 15 amino acids. The CDR3 DNA follows: TGTGCCAGCAGGAGAGTCCTGATCGATTTAAGCGAGCAGTACTTC. Amino acid sequence: CASRRVLIDLSEQYF. Complete variable domain (other parts from reference TRBV5-5 and TRBJ2-7): DAGVTQSPTHLIKTRGQQVTLRCSPISGHKSVSWYQQVLGQGPQFIFQYYEKEERGRGNFPDRFSARQFPNYSSELNVNALLLGDSALYLCASRRVLIDLSEQYFGPGTRLTVT.

This clone has a single count. The V and J genes are TRBV5-3 and TRBJ2-5, with 10 bases identical to TRBD2. TRBV5-3 is placed among ORFs of uncertain function. Germline trimming cut 2 bases from V and 5 bases from J; bases unmatched to any gene: 6. The CDR3 spans 15 residues. CDR3 bases: TGTGCCAGAAGCTTCCAGCGGGAGGGCCTTGAGACCCAGTACTTC. Amino acids: CARSFQREGLETQYF.

The rearrangement uses TRBV30 and TRBJ1-6, with 10 bases fitting TRBD1. With 8 bases clipped from V and 10 bases from J, the junction kept 5 bases outside the gene matches. The CDR3 spans 12 residues. Germline values: CDR1 GTSNPN, CDR2 SVGIG (reference sequence). CDR3 bases: TGTGCCCAGACAGGGGGCGGATCACCCCTCCACTTT. It is translated as CAQTGGGSPLHF.

Written as DNA, the CDR3 is TGTGCCAGCAGGCAAACGACAGGGCAGAACACTGAAGCTTTCTTT. This encodes CASRQTTGQNTEAFF. The rearrangement uses TRBV27 and TRBJ1-1, with TRBD1 matching 7 bases. The junction had 8 bases not matched to a gene; V was cut back by 6 bases and J by 1 base. The CDR3 is 15 residues long. CDR1 MNHEY and CDR2 SMNVEV come from the germline V gene (reference sequence).

The V and J genes are TRBV7-9 and TRBJ2-7, with TRBD2 identical over 11 bases. The CDR3 is 14 residues long. The junction had 4 bases not matched to a gene; V was cut back by 5 bases and J by 4 bases. Germline V gene lookup returns CDR1 SEHNR and CDR2 FQNEAQ (reference sequence). The CDR3 loop reads CASSLTSGSYEQYF. CDR3 coding DNA: TGTGCCAGCAGCCTTACTAGCGGGAGTTACGAGCAGTACTTC.

The chain employs TRBV7-9 and TRBJ1-2; 9 bases match TRBD1. The CDR3 covers 14 residues. Trimming at V came to 5 bases and at J to 8 bases, leaving 9 bases not matched to a gene. Germline CDR1 SEHNR, CDR2 FQNEAQ (reference sequence). The DNA for the CDR3 is TGTGCCAGCAGCCGGACAGGGGTCGAGGGAGGCTACACCTTC. Translating it yields CASSRTGVEGGYTF.

The chain has TRBV7-3 and TRBJ2-2, with 9 bases that match TRBD2. J lost 4 bases, V lost 2 bases, and 5 bases had no gene match. Germline V lookup: CDR1 SGHTA, CDR2 FQGTGA. The CDR3 loop spans 16 amino acids. CDR3 in amino acids: CASSLVGGRATGELFF. The CDR3 bases are TGTGCCAGCAGCTTAGTTGGCGGGAGGGCCACCGGGGAGCTGTTTTTT.

This clone was found once. The chain recombines TRBV21-1 with TRBJ2-2; the table's D gene call, TRBD1, was not cross checked with the DNA. TRBV21-1 is a known pseudogene. The CDR3 has 19 amino acids. This chain's CDR3 is CASSKGSRGQGRTHGELFF. The CDR3 DNA sequence: TGTGCCAGCAGCAAGGGTAGTCGGGGACAGGGAAGGACGCACGGGGAGCTGTTTTTT.